This T cell receptor beta chain stems from a study of PD-L1 blockade in urothelial cancer. Germline-derived CDR1 and CDR2 are SQVTM and ANQGSEA. V lost 0 bases to trimming and J lost 7 bases, with 15 bases between them. This CDR3 comprises 14 residues. Time point meaning: pretreatment peripheral blood. This clone has more than one count but fewer than ten. The table came from immunoSEQ multiplex PCR; TCRdb's copy has only in-frame clones and leaves some out. The data hold about 87,000 clones, with over 80% observed a single time. The chain links TRBV29-1 to TRBJ1-2, with no clear D. This TCR derives from a man between 60 and 70 years old with urothelial cancer. Sequences were derived from PBMCs, sampled around atezolizumab (anti-PD-L1) treatment. In DNA form, the CDR3 reads TGCAGCGTTGAAGATCTTCGGGAAAGGGTTGGCTACACCTTC. Translating it yields CSVEDLRERVGYTF.